Below are 4 T cell receptor beta chains sequenced from a single sample in a study of OX40 agonist ivuxolimab in advanced cancers. Using immunoSEQ multiplex PCR, the repertoire was profiled, and TCRdb retains in-frame clones only, with some absent. The table shows 62,000 or so clones, with 84% occurring only once. The sample consisted of CD4+ or CD8+ T cells sorted from blood, taken in a trial of the OX40 agonist ivuxolimab. Every receptor here comes from an adult with an advanced solid tumor such as melanoma, head and neck, liver or kidney cancer.

The V gene is TRBV6-5, the J gene TRBJ2-7; 7 bases match TRBD1. The CDR3 extends over 14 amino acids. Germline-derived CDR1 and CDR2 are MNHEY and SVGAGI. Unmatched junction bases numbered 2, after V lost 0 bases and J lost 3 bases. The CDR3 sequence is CASSYSQGYYEQYF. The CDR3, as DNA: TGTGCCAGCAGTTACTCACAGGGGTACTACGAGCAGTACTTC.

This clone was seen once. The genes are TRBV4-1 and TRBJ1-5; D possibly corresponds to TRBD1 (6 bases). Germline V gene lookup returns CDR1 MGHRA and CDR2 YSYEKL. The CDR3 runs to 15 residues. The ends were cut back, 0 bases at V and 1 base at J, with 7 bases in the middle. The CDR3 is CASSQDQGSNQPQHF. The DNA for the CDR3 is TGCGCCAGCAGCCAAGATCAGGGGAGCAATCAGCCCCAGCATTTT.

The V gene is TRBV18, the J gene TRBJ1-1; D is perhaps TRBD1 (5 bases). The CDR3 contains 13 residues. V lost 4 bases, J lost 4 bases, and 10 bases lay in between. Germline CDR1 reads KGHSH; CDR2 reads LQKENI. The CDR3 DNA reads TGTGCCAGCTCACAAAGGGACGCCACTGAAGCTTTCTTT. It translates to CASSQRDATEAFF.

The chain joins TRBV7-9 to TRBJ2-7; 14 bases map to TRBD2. V shed 5 bases and J 0 bases; nucleotides not matched to a gene: 6. Germline assignment: CDR1 SEHNR and CDR2 FQNEAQ (reference sequence). The length of the CDR3 is 17 residues. The DNA of the CDR3 is TGTGCCAGCAGCCCGGGACTAGCGGGGGACTTCTCCTACGAGCAGTACTTC. It yields the protein CASSPGLAGDFSYEQYF. Based on the CDR3 plus reference TRBV7-9 and TRBJ2-7, the full variable domain is DTGVSQNPRHKITKRGQNVTFRCDPISEHNRLYWYRQTLGQGPEFLTYFQNEAQLEKSRLLSDRFSAERPKGSFSTLEIQRTEQGDSAMYLCASSPGLAGDFSYEQYFGPGTRLTVT.